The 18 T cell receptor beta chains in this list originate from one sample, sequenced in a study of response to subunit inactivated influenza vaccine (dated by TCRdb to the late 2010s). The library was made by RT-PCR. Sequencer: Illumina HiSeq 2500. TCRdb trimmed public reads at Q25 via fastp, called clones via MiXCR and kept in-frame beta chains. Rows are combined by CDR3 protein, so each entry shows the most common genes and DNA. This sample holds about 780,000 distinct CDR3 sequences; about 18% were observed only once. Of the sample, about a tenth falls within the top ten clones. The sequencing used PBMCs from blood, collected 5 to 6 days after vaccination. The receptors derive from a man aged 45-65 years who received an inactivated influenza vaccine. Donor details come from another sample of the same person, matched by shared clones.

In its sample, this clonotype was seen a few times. The CDR3 DNA is TGTGCCAGCAGCCAAGAGAACTTCCAGACCCAGTACTTC. It specifies CASSQENFQTQYF. V is TRBV4-2 and J is TRBJ2-5; D is unresolved. CDR1 is LGHNA and CDR2 is YNFKEQ in the germline V gene. Deletions cut 0 bases from V and 6 bases from J, with 8 bases between. The CDR3 runs 13 residues.

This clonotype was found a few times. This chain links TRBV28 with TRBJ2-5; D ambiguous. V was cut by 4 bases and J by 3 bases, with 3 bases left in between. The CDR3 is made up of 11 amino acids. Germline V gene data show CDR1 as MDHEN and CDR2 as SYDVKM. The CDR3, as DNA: TGTGCCAGCAGTTATGAAGAGACCCAGTACTTC. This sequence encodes CASSYEETQYF. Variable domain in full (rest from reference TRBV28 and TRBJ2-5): DVKVTQSSRYLVKRTGEKVFLECVQDMDHENMFWYRQDPGLGLRLIYFSYDVKMKEKGDIPEGYSVSREKKERFSLILESASTNQTSMYLCASSYEETQYFGPGTRLLVL.

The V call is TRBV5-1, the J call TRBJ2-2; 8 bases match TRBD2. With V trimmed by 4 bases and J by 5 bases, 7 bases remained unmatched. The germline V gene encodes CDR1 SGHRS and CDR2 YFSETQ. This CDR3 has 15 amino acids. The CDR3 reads CASSASAGETGELFF. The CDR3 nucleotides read TGCGCCAGCAGCGCCTCAGCGGGAGAAACCGGGGAGCTGTTTTTT.

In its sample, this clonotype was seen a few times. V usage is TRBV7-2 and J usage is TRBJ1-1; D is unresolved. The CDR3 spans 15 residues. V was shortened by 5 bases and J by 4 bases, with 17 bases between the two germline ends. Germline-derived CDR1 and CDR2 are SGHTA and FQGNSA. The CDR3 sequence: CASSPMGGMGTEAFF. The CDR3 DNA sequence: TGTGCCAGCAGCCCCATGGGAGGCATGGGCACTGAAGCTTTCTTT.

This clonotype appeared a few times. For the CDR3, the DNA is TGTGCCAGCAGCTTGGGGGTGGGGACCAAGCAGTACTTC. Translated, it gives CASSLGVGTKQYF. This chain links TRBV5-6 with TRBJ2-7; D is possibly TRBD1 or TRBD2 (5 bases each). CDR3 length equals 13 residues. The V and J ends lost 0 bases and 8 bases respectively, with 12 bases between them. Germline CDR1 is SGHDT and CDR2 is YYEEEE.

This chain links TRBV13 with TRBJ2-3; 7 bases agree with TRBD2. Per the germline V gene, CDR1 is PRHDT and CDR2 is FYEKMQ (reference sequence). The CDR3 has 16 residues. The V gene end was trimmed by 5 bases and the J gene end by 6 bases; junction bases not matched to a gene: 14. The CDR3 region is CASSPPGTTPSDTQYF. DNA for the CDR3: TGTGCCAGCAGCCCACCCGGGACTACTCCTTCCGATACGCAGTATTTT.

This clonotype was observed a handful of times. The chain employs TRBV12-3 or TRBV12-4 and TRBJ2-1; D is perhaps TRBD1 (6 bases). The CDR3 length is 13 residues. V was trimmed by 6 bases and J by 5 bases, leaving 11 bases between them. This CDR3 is CASRRTVDNEQFF. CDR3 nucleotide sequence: TGTGCCAGCAGGCGGACAGTCGACAATGAGCAGTTCTTC.

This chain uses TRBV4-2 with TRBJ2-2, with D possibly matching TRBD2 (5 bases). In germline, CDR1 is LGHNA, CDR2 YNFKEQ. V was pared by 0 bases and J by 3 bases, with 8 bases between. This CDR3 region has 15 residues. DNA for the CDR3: TGTGCCAGCAGCCAAGATCCGGGATACACCGGGGAGCTGTTTTTT. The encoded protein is CASSQDPGYTGELFF.

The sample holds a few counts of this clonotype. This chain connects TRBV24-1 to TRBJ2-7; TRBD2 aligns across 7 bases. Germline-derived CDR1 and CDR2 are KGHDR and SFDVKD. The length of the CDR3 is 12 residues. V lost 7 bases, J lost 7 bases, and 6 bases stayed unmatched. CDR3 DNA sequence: TGTGCCACCAGCGGGAGGATGGGGGAGCAGTACTTC. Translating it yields CATSGRMGEQYF.

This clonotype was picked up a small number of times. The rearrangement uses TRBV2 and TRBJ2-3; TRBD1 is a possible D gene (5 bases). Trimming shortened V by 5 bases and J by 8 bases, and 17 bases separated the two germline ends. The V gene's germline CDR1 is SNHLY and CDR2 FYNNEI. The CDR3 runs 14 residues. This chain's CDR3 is CASSQQKQVITQYF. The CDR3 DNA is TGTGCCAGCAGTCAACAGAAACAGGTTATTACGCAGTATTTT.

CDR3 nucleotide sequence: TGCGCCAGCACCTTCAGCCACAGGGATTCCTACGAGCAGTACTTC. This translates into CASTFSHRDSYEQYF. The rearrangement links TRBV5-1 to TRBJ2-7; TRBD1 is a possible D gene (6 bases). The CDR3 has 15 amino acids. Germline V CDR1 and CDR2: SGHRS, YFSETQ. Trimming pared 6 bases from V and 1 base from J, leaving 17 bases between.

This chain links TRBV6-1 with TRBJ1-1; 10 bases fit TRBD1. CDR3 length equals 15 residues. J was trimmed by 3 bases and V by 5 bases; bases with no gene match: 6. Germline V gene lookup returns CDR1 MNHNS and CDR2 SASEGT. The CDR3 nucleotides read TGTGCCAGCAGTACCACCGGGACAGGGGACACTGAAGCTTTCTTT. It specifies CASSTTGTGDTEAFF.

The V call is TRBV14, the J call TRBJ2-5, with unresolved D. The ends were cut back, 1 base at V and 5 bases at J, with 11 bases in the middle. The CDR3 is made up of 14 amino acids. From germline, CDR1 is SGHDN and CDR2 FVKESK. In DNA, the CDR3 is TGTGCCAGCAGCCAAGGAGCTGACCGTGAGACCCAGTACTTC. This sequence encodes CASSQGADRETQYF.

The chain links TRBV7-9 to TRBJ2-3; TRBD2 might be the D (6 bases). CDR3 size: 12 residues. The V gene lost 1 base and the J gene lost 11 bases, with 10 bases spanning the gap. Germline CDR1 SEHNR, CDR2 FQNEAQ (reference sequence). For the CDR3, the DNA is TGTGCCAGCAGCTTAGGGACTATAGAGCAGTATTTT. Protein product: CASSLGTIEQYF.

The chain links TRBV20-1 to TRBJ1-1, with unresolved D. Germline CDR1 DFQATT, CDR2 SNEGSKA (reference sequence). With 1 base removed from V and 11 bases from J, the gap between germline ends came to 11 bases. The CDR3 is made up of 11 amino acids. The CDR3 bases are TGCAGTGCTAGAGTCAGCCCAGTTGCTTTCTTT. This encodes CSARVSPVAFF.

This CDR3 reads CASSLTGTANEKLFF. CDR3 nucleotide sequence: TGTGCCAGCAGTTTAACCGGGACAGCTAATGAAAAACTGTTTTTT. The rearrangement joins TRBV28 to TRBJ1-4, with TRBD1 identical over 7 bases. CDR1 is MDHEN, CDR2 SYDVKM, per germline. J gave up 3 bases and V 2 bases, and 3 bases lay outside the gene matches. CDR3 length: 15 amino acids. Based on the CDR3 plus reference TRBV28 and TRBJ1-4, the full variable domain is DVKVTQSSRYLVKRTGEKVFLECVQDMDHENMFWYRQDPGLGLRLIYFSYDVKMKEKGDIPEGYSVSREKKERFSLILESASTNQTSMYLCASSLTGTANEKLFFGSGTQLSVL.

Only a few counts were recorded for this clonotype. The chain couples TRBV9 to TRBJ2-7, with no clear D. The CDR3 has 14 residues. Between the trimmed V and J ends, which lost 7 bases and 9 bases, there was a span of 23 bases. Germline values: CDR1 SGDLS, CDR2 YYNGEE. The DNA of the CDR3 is TGTGCCAGCCCGAGTGTGGGCGTCGGGTGGGGGCAGTACTTC. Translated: CASPSVGVGWGQYF.

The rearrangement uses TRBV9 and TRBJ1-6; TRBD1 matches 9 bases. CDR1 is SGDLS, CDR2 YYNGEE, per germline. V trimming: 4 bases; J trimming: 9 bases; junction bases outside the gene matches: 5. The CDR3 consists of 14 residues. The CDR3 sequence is CASSSGQGSSPLHF. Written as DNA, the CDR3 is TGTGCCAGCAGCTCGGGACAGGGTAGTTCACCCCTCCACTTT. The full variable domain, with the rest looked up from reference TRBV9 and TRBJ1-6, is DSGVTQTPKHLITATGQRVTLRCSPRSGDLSVYWYQQSLDQGLQFLIQYYNGEERAKGNILERFSAQQFPDLHSELNLSSLELGDSALYFCASSSGQGSSPLHFGNGTRLTVT.